These 2 T cell receptor beta chains share one sample of origin, sequenced in a study of vaccination effects on CD4 cells after COVID-19 (dated by TCRdb to between 2021 and 2023). No cognate antigen is known for these TCRs. The protocol used for the library was the immunoSEQ multiplex PCR assay. Here the immuneACCESS table is served through TCRdb, limited to in-frame sequences with V and J called. Missing clones are a known gap in these copies; in checked studies unresolved V genes cover under half, and the rest lacks a known reason. In this sample the table shows some 30,000 clones, around 75% of which occur a single time. The ten biggest clones cover roughly 15% of the sample. In the ViraFEST assay, PBMC were stimulated with viral peptide pools, and TCR sequencing was then used to find antigen-specific CD4+ T cell clonotypes based on their expansion. After approximately 11 days of culture, CD4+ T cells were isolated with the EasySep CD4+ T cell isolation kit. Participants received two doses of either the BNT162b2 or the mRNA-1273 mRNA SARS-CoV-2 vaccine.

Sequencing was performed on CD4+ T cells from PBMCs cultured with HCoV-229E spike peptides, taken after COVID-19 vaccination. According to the study, the label for this sample's cell subset or site signals: HCoV-229E spike overlapping peptide pool stimulation. Every receptor here comes from a human donor who received a COVID-19 vaccine.

The chain is built from TRBV6-5 and TRBJ1-4, with D perhaps TRBD1 (5 bases). The CDR3 covers 14 residues. In germline, CDR1 is MNHEY, CDR2 SVGAGI. V dropped 5 bases and J dropped 8 bases, with 15 bases sitting between them. CDR3 region: CASSRTPREEKLFF. The DNA for the CDR3 is TGTGCCAGCAGTAGGACACCCAGGGAAGAAAAACTGTTTTTT.

The V gene is TRBV30, the J gene TRBJ1-2, with D perhaps matching TRBD1 (5 bases). Germline lookup yields CDR1 GTSNPN and CDR2 SVGIG (reference sequence). The CDR3 is 16 amino acids. The germline V and J ends were trimmed by 0 bases and 2 bases, with 16 bases remaining between them. The CDR3 loop reads CAWSVTGPVYNYGYTF. The CDR3 DNA reads TGTGCCTGGAGTGTAACAGGTCCAGTATACAACTATGGCTACACCTTC.